The entry that follows covers one TCR beta chain sequence. As yet, its antigen is unknown. Produced via immunoSEQ multiplex PCR; TCRdb's table is partial and in-frame only. This sample has about 160,000 clones; about nine tenths occur once, and the top ten carry approximately 3%. This record belongs to a study of T cell responses to AZD1222 COVID-19 vaccine. Study conclusions and caveats: Nearly half of spike-specific TCRs reportedly go after variant regions that carry no mutations. Researchers report vaccine-associated CD4 TCRs spanning spike, with dominance at 160-218 and 743-854. Donors in the cohort were predominantly white British and more often female, and clonal diversity was possibly underestimated.

The CDR3 extends over 14 amino acids. The germline V gene encodes CDR1 MNHNS and CDR2 SASEGT. The V end lost 2 bases, the J end lost 1 base, and 8 bases lay between the germline ends. It was second doses at about 4 or about 12 weeks that were pooled. The chain uses TRBV6-1 and TRBJ1-1; D unclear. This sequence was found in an adult who received the AZD1222 COVID-19 vaccine. Sequencing was performed on peripheral blood, taken 28 days after the second AZD1222 dose. CDR3 amino acids: CASSERDWNTEAFF. The DNA of the CDR3 is TGTGCCAGCAGTGAAAGGGATTGGAACACTGAAGCTTTCTTT.